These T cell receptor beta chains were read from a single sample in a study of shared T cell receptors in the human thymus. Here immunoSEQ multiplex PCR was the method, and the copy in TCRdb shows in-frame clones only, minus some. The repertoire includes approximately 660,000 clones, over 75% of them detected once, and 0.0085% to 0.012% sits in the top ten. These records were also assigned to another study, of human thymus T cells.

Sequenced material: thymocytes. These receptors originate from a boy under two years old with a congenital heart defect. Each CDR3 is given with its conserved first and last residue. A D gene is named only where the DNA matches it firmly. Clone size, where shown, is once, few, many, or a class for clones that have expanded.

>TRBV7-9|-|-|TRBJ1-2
CASSSCRDRPYGYTF
TGTGCCAGCAGCTCGTGCAGAGACAGGCCCTATGGCTACACCTTC
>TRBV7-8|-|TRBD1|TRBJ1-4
CASSSQWDREQIPNEKLFF
TGTGCCAGCAGCTCTCAGTGGGACAGAGAACAAATCCCTAATGAAAAACTGTTTTTT
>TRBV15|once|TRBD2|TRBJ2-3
CATSRGTSPFTDTQYF
TGTGCCACCAGCAGAGGGACTAGTCCCTTTACAGATACGCAGTATTTT
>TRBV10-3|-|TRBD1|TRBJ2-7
CAISEPQGDSYEQYF
TGTGCCATCAGTGAACCTCAGGGGGACTCCTACGAGCAGTACTTC
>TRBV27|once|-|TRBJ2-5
CASSFATRETQYF
TGTGCCAGCAGTTTCGCTACCCGAGAGACCCAGTACTTC
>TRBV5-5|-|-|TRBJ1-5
CASSLVGGREPQHF
TGTGCCAGCAGCTTGGTCGGAGGGCGGGAGCCCCAGCATTTT
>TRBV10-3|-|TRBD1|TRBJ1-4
CAISELTGGGEKLFF
TGTGCCATCAGTGAGTTAACAGGGGGCGGTGAAAAACTGTTTTTT
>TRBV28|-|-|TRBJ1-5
CASSPRVFQDQPQHF
TGTGCCAGCAGTCCTCGGGTCTTCCAAGATCAGCCCCAGCATTTT
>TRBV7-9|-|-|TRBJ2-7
CASSLDQAYEQYF
TGTGCCAGCAGCTTAGATCAGGCCTACGAGCAGTACTTC
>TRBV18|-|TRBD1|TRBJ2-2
CASSPVQGAILNTGELFF
TGTGCCAGCTCACCAGTCCAGGGGGCTATCCTTAACACCGGGGAGCTGTTTTTT
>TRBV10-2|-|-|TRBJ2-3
CASSESSSVGTDTQYF
TGCGCCAGCAGTGAGTCGAGTAGCGTCGGCACAGATACGCAGTATTTT
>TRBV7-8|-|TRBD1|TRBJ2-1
CASSYRGKINEQFF
TGTGCCAGCAGCTACAGGGGGAAAATCAATGAGCAGTTCTTC
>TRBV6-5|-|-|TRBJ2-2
CASSSPSVDGGELFF
TGTGCCAGCAGCTCCCCTTCCGTAGATGGCGGGGAGCTGTTTTTT
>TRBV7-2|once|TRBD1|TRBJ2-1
CASSPRDRGHNEQFF
TGTGCCAGCAGTCCCCGGGACAGGGGCCACAATGAGCAGTTCTTC
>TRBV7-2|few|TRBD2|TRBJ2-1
CASSPTLGLAVLANEQFF
TGTGCCAGCAGCCCAACCCTGGGACTAGCGGTCCTCGCCAATGAGCAGTTCTTC
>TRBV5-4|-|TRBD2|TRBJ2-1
CASENSGSLGNEQFF
TGTGCCAGCGAAAATAGCGGGAGTTTGGGCAATGAGCAGTTCTTC
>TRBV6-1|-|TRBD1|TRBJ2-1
CASKTGREQFF
TGTGCCAGCAAGACAGGGCGGGAGCAGTTCTTC
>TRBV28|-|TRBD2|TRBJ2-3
CATGLAGTISSTDTQYF
TGTGCCACAGGACTAGCGGGAACGATCTCTAGCACAGATACGCAGTATTTT
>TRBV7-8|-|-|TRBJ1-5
CASSLGSPLRGHLSGQPQHF
TGTGCCAGCAGCTTAGGAAGCCCCCTTCGAGGCCACCTGAGCGGTCAGCCCCAGCATTTT
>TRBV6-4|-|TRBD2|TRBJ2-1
CASSDWTSNEQFF
TGTGCCAGCAGTGACTGGACTAGCAATGAGCAGTTCTTC
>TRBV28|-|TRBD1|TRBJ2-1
CASSQNRGPDNEQFF
TGTGCCAGCAGCCAGAACAGGGGGCCGGACAATGAGCAGTTCTTC
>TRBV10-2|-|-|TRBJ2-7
CASNPGTAKLASSYEQYF
TGCGCCAGCAACCCAGGGACAGCCAAGCTAGCGAGCTCCTACGAGCAGTACTTC
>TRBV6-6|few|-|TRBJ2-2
CASSYYSGELFF
TGTGCCAGCAGTTACTACTCCGGGGAGCTGTTTTTT
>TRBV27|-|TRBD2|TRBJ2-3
CASKSGGSVADTQYF
TGTGCCAGCAAATCGGGCGGGAGTGTCGCAGATACGCAGTATTTT
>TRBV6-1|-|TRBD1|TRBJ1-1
CASSERTGGPMNTEAFF
TGTGCCAGCAGTGAACGGACAGGGGGACCGATGAACACTGAAGCTTTCTTT
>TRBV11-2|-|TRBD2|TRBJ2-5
CASSAGTSRLGETQYF
TGTGCCAGCAGCGCCGGGACTAGCCGGCTGGGAGAGACCCAGTACTTC
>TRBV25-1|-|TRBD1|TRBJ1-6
CASSYNRGSSYNSPLHF
TGTGCCAGCAGTTATAACAGGGGAAGTTCCTATAATTCACCCCTCCACTTT
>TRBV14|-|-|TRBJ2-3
CASSLLPGRIITDTQYF
TGTGCCAGCAGTCTTCTACCCGGGAGAATAATCACAGATACGCAGTATTTT
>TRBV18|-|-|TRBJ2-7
CASSPKSWGDPPSHEQYF
TGTGCCAGCTCACCTAAAAGCTGGGGAGATCCCCCCTCCCACGAGCAGTACTTC
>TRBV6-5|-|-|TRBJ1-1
CASSYSYGGHTEAFF
TGTGCCAGCAGTTACTCTTACGGGGGGCACACTGAAGCTTTCTTT
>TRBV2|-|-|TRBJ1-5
CASSVTQGTGSEPQHF
TGTGCCAGCAGCGTCACACAGGGAACTGGATCAGAGCCCCAGCATTTT
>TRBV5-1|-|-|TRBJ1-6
CASSSPRQPTRYSPLHF
TGCGCCAGCAGCTCTCCCAGACAACCCACTAGGTATTCACCCCTCCACTTT
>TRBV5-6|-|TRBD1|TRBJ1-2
CASSLSDRGSYGYTF
TGTGCCAGCAGCTTGTCGGACAGGGGATCCTATGGCTACACCTTC
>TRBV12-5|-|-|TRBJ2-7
CASGVGAQVYEQYF
TGTGCTAGTGGTGTTGGGGCCCAGGTATACGAGCAGTACTTC
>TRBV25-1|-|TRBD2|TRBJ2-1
CASSVGKRESGFF
TGTGCCAGCAGTGTCGGGAAGCGGGAGAGTGGGTTCTTC
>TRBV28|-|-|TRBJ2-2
CASSPPRAGELFF
TGTGCCAGCAGTCCCCCCCGAGCCGGGGAGCTGTTTTTT
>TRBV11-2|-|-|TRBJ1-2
CASSTQGAPYGYTF
TGTGCCAGCAGCACACAGGGTGCCCCCTATGGCTACACCTTC
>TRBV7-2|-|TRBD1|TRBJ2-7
CASSWDSTYEQYF
TGTGCCAGCAGCTGGGACAGCACCTACGAGCAGTACTTC
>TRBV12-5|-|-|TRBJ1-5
CASGHGQFSNQPQHF
TGTGCTAGTGGGCATGGACAGTTTAGCAATCAGCCCCAGCATTTT
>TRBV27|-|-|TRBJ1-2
CASRGVLRDEYYGYTF
TGTGCCAGCAGGGGGGTCTTGCGGGACGAGTACTATGGCTACACCTTC
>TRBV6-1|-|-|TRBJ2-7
CAIGKAGNEQYF
TGTGCCATAGGGAAAGCAGGGAACGAGCAGTACTTC
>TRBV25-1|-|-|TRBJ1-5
CASSELDRNQPQHF
TGTGCCAGCAGTGAACTTGACAGGAATCAGCCCCAGCATTTT
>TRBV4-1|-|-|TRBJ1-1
CASSRVGGGARTEAFF
TGCGCCAGCAGCCGAGTCGGTGGGGGCGCGAGAACTGAAGCTTTCTTT
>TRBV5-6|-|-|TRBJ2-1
CASSLEGVAGDEQFF
TGTGCCAGCAGCTTGGAAGGGGTAGCTGGGGATGAGCAGTTCTTC
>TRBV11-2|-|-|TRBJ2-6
CASSLDGSGANVLTF
TGTGCCAGCAGCTTAGACGGCTCTGGGGCCAACGTCCTGACTTTC
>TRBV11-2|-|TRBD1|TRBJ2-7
CASSLGPGGPPGSYEQYF
TGTGCCAGCAGCTTAGGGCCAGGGGGCCCCCCGGGCTCCTACGAGCAGTACTTC
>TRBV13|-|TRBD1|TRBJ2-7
CASSPTGTGPKGSYEQYF
TGTGCCAGCAGCCCAACGGGGACAGGACCTAAAGGATCCTACGAGCAGTACTTC
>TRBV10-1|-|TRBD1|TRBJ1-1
CASSTDRVRGTEAFF
TGCGCCAGCAGTACCGACAGGGTCCGGGGCACTGAAGCTTTCTTT
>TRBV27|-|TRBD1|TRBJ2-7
CASINPGTGGRTLTEQYF
TGTGCCAGCATTAACCCGGGGACAGGGGGCAGGACGCTGACCGAGCAGTACTTC
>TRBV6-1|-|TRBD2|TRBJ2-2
CASRTSGPELFF
TGTGCCAGCAGAACTAGCGGCCCGGAGCTGTTTTTT
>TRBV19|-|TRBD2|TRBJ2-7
CASSNWTSGSVYEQYF
TGTGCCAGTAGTAATTGGACTAGCGGGAGTGTCTACGAGCAGTACTTC